This TCR beta chain is drawn from a study of T cells in localized non-small cell lung cancer. Study conclusions and caveats: Longer overall survival was linked to higher blood T cell density. The study detected a median roughly 61 of the top 100 tumor clones in adjacent lung. There was higher T cell clonality in uninvolved adjacent lung than in tumor, and it was highest there.

Comments on this clone: Its antigen is unidentified.

Germline CDR1 is LNHDA and CDR2 is SQIVND (reference sequence). The V segment lost 3 bases and the J segment 5 bases; nucleotides outside the gene matches: 0. The CDR3 is made up of 14 amino acids. TCRdb's table, derived via immunoSEQ multiplex PCR, lists solely in-frame clones and lacks some. The table includes 20,000 to 25,000 clones, about 88% detected once. This sequence joins TRBV19 and TRBJ2-1; 11 positions match TRBD2. The clonotype originates from a man between 40 and 70 years old with stage II squamous cell lung carcinoma. The sample in question was PBMCs, obtained before any cancer treatment. This chain's CDR3 is CASSISGRDNEQFF. Written as DNA, the CDR3 is TGTGCCAGTAGTATTAGCGGGAGGGACAATGAGCAGTTCTTC.